The 17 T cell receptor beta chains in this list originate from one sample, sequenced in a study of CD8+ T cells in alopecia areata. The sequencing template was cDNA reverse transcribed from extracted RNA. Clones were read by immunoSEQ multiplex PCR, and TCRdb kept only the in-frame ones, dropping some. Of about 140,000 clones listed, about half were seen once; the top ten hold over 0.75%. The specimen was CD4+ T cells sorted from blood, collected at week 0. These receptors were obtained from a human donor with alopecia areata.

The rearrangement joins TRBV14 to TRBJ1-1; D not resolved. The CDR3 is 13 amino acids. V was clipped by 8 bases and J by 1 base, with 11 bases between them. Germline V gene data show CDR1 as SGHDN and CDR2 as FVKESK. CDR3 loop: CASEKYSNTEAFF. The CDR3, as DNA: TGTGCCAGCGAAAAGTACTCGAACACTGAAGCTTTCTTT.

This chain connects TRBV7-9 to TRBJ1-2, with a possible D match to TRBD1 (5 bases). CDR1 is SEHNR, CDR2 FQNEAQ, per germline (reference sequence). CDR3 length equals 12 residues. V lost 3 bases, J lost 5 bases, and 7 bases lay in between. CDR3 sequence reads: CASSFDRYGYTF. CDR3 nucleotides: TGTGCCAGCAGCTTCGACAGATATGGCTACACCTTC. Supplemented by reference TRBV7-9 and TRBJ1-2, the full variable domain reads DTGVSQNPRHKITKRGQNVTFRCDPISEHNRLYWYRQTLGQGPEFLTYFQNEAQLEKSRLLSDRFSAERPKGSFSTLEIQRTEQGDSAMYLCASSFDRYGYTFGSGTRLTVV.

The chain uses TRBV15 and TRBJ2-4, with D perhaps matching TRBD1 or TRBD2 (6 bases each). The CDR3 is made up of 13 amino acids. Trimming took 8 bases from V and 4 from J, leaving 12 bases between them. Germline assignment: CDR1 LNHNV and CDR2 YYDKDF (reference sequence). The CDR3 loop is CATGGRNKNIQYF. In DNA, the CDR3 is TGTGCCACCGGGGGGCGGAATAAAAACATTCAGTACTTC.

This clone was counted only a few times. No DNA is shown, since the ends of the CDR3 on it are uncertain; the CDR3 is the one TCRdb lists. The chain carries TRBV30 and TRBJ1-5; TRBD1, the D gene given by the table, was not confirmed from the DNA. Germline-derived CDR1 and CDR2 are GTSNPN and SVGIG (reference sequence). The CDR3 length is 13 residues, termini included. The CDR3 reads CATSGQGGQPQHF.

This sequence joins TRBV29-1 and TRBJ1-5; the D is unclear. Trimming left V 4 bases short and J 4 bases short, with 11 bases between. Germline V lookup: CDR1 SQVTM, CDR2 ANQGSEA. The CDR3 runs 13 residues. This CDR3 is CSVVPSLNQPQHF. The CDR3 coding sequence is TGCAGCGTTGTCCCCAGTCTAAATCAGCCCCAGCATTTT.

V gene TRBV25-1 combines with J gene TRBJ1-4; D call uncertain. The CDR3 is 15 amino acids. V lost 3 bases to trimming and J lost 4 bases, with 12 bases between them. Germline-derived CDR1 and CDR2 are MGHDK and SYGVNS. DNA of the CDR3: TGTGCCAGCAGTGACACGAGTTTGCATAATGAAAAACTGTTTTTT. Translating it yields CASSDTSLHNEKLFF.

This chain links TRBV7-2 with TRBJ2-6; D is undetermined. This CDR3 has 14 amino acids. Germline CDR1 reads SGHTA; CDR2 reads FQGNSA. Trimming stripped 2 bases from V and 4 bases from J, with 6 bases between. CDR3 DNA sequence: TGTGCCAGCAGCTTAACGACGGGGGCCAACGTCCTGACTTTC. Translation gives CASSLTTGANVLTF.

V is TRBV27 and J is TRBJ1-1; TRBD1 matches at 10 bases. V was pared by 2 bases and J by 3 bases, with 3 bases of the junction left unmatched. The germline V gene encodes CDR1 MNHEY and CDR2 SMNVEV (reference sequence). The CDR3 contains 15 residues. This CDR3 is CASSLGDRGYTEAFF. The CDR3 DNA sequence: TGTGCCAGCAGTTTAGGGGACAGGGGTTACACTGAAGCTTTCTTT.

This clone was seen only a few times. The chain recombines TRBV5-4 with TRBJ2-3, with 9 nucleotides matching TRBD2. This CDR3 region has 15 residues. CDR1 and CDR2 from the germline V gene are SGHNT and YYREEE (reference sequence). V trimming: 5 bases; J trimming: 6 bases; junction bases outside the gene matches: 10. The chain's CDR3 is CASSSQREVGDTQYF. DNA for the CDR3: TGTGCCAGCAGTTCACAGCGGGAGGTCGGGGATACGCAGTATTTT.

The chain carries TRBV7-8 and TRBJ2-7, with a possible D match to TRBD2 (6 bases). Trimming took 6 bases from V and 5 from J, leaving 20 bases between them. CDR3 length: 15 residues. The germline V gene has CDR1 SGHVS and CDR2 FQNEAQ. The CDR3 DNA reads TGTGCCAGCAGTCGTAAGCGGGCCCGAGGAGACGAGCAGTACTTC. Translated: CASSRKRARGDEQYF.

The rearrangement uses TRBV9 and TRBJ2-7, with 10 bases lining up with TRBD1. The germline CDR1 and CDR2 sequences are SGDLS and YYNGEE. This CDR3 comprises 15 residues. J gave up 5 bases and V 0 bases, and 5 bases lay outside the gene matches. The CDR3 DNA follows: TGTGCCAGCAGCGTAGGGGACAGGGGAGGGCACGAGCAGTACTTC. This sequence encodes CASSVGDRGGHEQYF.

V gene TRBV5-1 combines with J gene TRBJ2-2; 14 bases are a match to TRBD2. The V segment lost 7 bases and the J segment 7 bases; nucleotides outside the gene matches: 6. The CDR3 extends over 15 amino acids. Germline CDR1 is SGHRS and CDR2 is YFSETQ. The CDR3 loop is CASWGLAGAIGELFF. The CDR3 bases are TGCGCCAGCTGGGGACTAGCGGGAGCTATCGGGGAGCTGTTTTTT.

This clone occurred a few times. This same CDR3 is encoded by further DNA sequences in the sample. The chain uses TRBV18 and TRBJ2-1; 7 bases agree with TRBD2. Germline assignment: CDR1 KGHSH and CDR2 LQKENI. The CDR3 runs 14 residues. V shed 3 bases, J shed 7 bases, and the junction held 6 bases outside the gene matches. CDR3 in amino acids: CASSPGRASNEQFF. DNA of the CDR3: TGTGCCAGCTCACCTGGGAGGGCCTCTAATGAGCAGTTCTTC.

This clone was counted between two and nine times. The V and J genes are TRBV4-1 and TRBJ1-2; D gene uncertain. Trimming cost V 0 bases and J 4 bases, with 6 bases left between them. CDR3 length: 13 residues. CDR1 is MGHRA, CDR2 YSYEKL, per germline. Here the CDR3 reads CASSQEIGYGYTF. The CDR3 DNA sequence: TGCGCCAGCAGCCAAGAAATAGGCTATGGCTACACCTTC.

The rearrangement links TRBV5-4 to TRBJ2-6; D unclear. The CDR3 consists of 16 residues. V lost 2 bases to trimming and J lost 0 bases, with 9 bases between them. Germline V lookup: CDR1 SGHNT, CDR2 YYREEE (reference sequence). This chain's CDR3 is CASSLMRFSGANVLTF. CDR3 nucleotides: TGTGCCAGCAGCTTAATGCGATTCTCTGGGGCCAACGTCCTGACTTTC.

This clone has just a few counts. V usage is TRBV19 and J usage is TRBJ1-4, with a weak D call TRBD1 (6 bases). V lost 9 bases, J lost 2 bases, and 10 bases lay in between. CDR1 and CDR2 (germline): LNHDA, SQIVND (reference sequence). This CDR3 contains 13 residues. The CDR3 sequence is CASVGQTNEKLFF. The CDR3 region has the DNA TGTGCCAGCGTAGGACAGACTAATGAAAAACTGTTTTTT. The full variable domain, with the rest looked up from reference TRBV19 and TRBJ1-4, is DGGITQSPKYLFRKEGQNVTLSCEQNLNHDAMYWYRQDPGQGLRLIYYSQIVNDFQKGDIAEGYSVSREKKESFPLTVTSAQKNPTAFYLCASVGQTNEKLFFGSGTQLSVL.

To note about this clone: Other DNA sequences in this specimen translate into the identical CDR3. The V and J genes are TRBV29-1 and TRBJ2-3; D is perhaps TRBD1 (7 bases). The CDR3 runs to 15 residues. Germline assignment: CDR1 SQVTM and CDR2 ANQGSEA. Deletions cut 5 bases from V and 0 bases from J, with 15 bases between. CDR3 DNA: TGCAGCGTTTCGGGCAGGGGGGCTAGCACAGATACGCAGTATTTT. Its translation: CSVSGRGASTDTQYF.